This TCR beta chain was captured in a study of blood T cell repertoires in COVID-19. Here immunoSEQ multiplex PCR was the method, and the copy in TCRdb shows in-frame clones only, minus some. The table lists fewer than 95,000 clones, less than 85% of them singletons. The V segment lost 1 base and the J segment 3 bases; nucleotides outside the gene matches: 8. Germline-derived CDR1 and CDR2 are SGHVS and FNYEAQ. The CDR3 extends over 16 amino acids. Patients from Seattle were sampled longitudinally, starting during active infection. The clonotype was recovered from a man aged 70 or older with COVID-19, enrolled during active disease. Material: peripheral blood. V is TRBV7-6 and J is TRBJ2-7, with 8 bases fitting TRBD1. For the CDR3, the DNA is TGTGCCAGCAGCTTAGTTGCAGGACAGGGTAGCTACGAGCAGTACTTC. This encodes CASSLVAGQGSYEQYF.